This T cell receptor beta chain is drawn from a study of Ad26.COV2.S vaccination and SARS-CoV-2 variants. Treatment reported: roughly 20 received Ad26.COV2.S at low or high dose, single or two shots; 5 received placebo; per-sample allocation not given. Day 63 after the first injection of vaccine or placebo was the sampling time. Profiling relied on immunoSEQ multiplex PCR, and the TCRdb table lists in-frame clones only, not all of them. This sample yields around 400,000 clones, of which 89% are seen a single time; 1.5% to 2% belongs to the top ten. Germline V lookup: CDR1 SGDLS, CDR2 YYNGEE. Between the trimmed V and J ends, which lost 0 bases and 2 bases, there was a span of 13 bases. CDR3 length equals 16 residues.

The sequence was collected from a person between 18 and 65 years old who received the Ad26.COV2.S COVID-19 vaccine or a placebo. The sample consisted of peripheral blood, taken in a trial of Ad26.COV2.S vaccine versus placebo. The rearrangement links TRBV9 to TRBJ2-3; tentatively, D is TRBD2 (6 bases). CDR3 sequence reads: CASSVVPTRSTDTQYF. The CDR3 DNA reads TGTGCCAGCAGCGTAGTGCCGACTAGATCCACAGATACGCAGTATTTT.